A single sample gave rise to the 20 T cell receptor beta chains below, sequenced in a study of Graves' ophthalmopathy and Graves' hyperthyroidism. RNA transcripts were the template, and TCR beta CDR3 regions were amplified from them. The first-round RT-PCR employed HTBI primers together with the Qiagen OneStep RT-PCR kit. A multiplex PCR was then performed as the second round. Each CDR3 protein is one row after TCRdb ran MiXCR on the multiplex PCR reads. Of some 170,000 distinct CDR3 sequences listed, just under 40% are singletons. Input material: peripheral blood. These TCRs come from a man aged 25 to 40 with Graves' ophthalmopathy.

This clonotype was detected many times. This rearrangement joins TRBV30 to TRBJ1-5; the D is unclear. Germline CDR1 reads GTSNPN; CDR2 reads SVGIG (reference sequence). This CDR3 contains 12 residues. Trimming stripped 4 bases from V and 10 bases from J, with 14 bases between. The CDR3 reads CAWNIHGAPQHF. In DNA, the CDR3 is TGTGCCTGGAACATCCACGGAGCCCCCCAGCATTTT.

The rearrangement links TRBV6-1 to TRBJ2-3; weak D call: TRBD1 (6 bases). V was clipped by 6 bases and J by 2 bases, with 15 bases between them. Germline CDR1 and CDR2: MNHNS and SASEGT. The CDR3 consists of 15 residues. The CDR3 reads CASSPGDISTDTQYF. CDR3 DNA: TGTGCCAGCAGCCCTGGGGACATTTCCACAGATACGCAGTATTTT.

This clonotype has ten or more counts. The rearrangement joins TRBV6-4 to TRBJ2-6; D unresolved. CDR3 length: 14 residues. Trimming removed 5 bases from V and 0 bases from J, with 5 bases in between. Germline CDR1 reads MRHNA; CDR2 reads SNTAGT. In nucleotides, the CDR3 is TGTGCCAGCAGTCCCCGCTCTGGGGCCAACGTCCTGACTTTC. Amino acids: CASSPRSGANVLTF.

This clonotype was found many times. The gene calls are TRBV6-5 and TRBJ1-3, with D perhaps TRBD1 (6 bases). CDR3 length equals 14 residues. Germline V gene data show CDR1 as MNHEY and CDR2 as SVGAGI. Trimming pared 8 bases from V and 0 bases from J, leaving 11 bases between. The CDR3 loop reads CASSTGSSGNTIYF. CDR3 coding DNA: TGTGCCAGCTCGACAGGCAGCTCTGGAAACACCATATATTTT.

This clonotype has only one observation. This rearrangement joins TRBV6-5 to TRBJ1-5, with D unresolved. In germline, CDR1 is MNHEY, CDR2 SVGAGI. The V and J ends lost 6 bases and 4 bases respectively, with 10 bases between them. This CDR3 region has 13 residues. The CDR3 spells CASSLQRNQPQHF. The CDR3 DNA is TGTGCCAGCAGCTTACAGCGTAATCAGCCCCAGCATTTT.

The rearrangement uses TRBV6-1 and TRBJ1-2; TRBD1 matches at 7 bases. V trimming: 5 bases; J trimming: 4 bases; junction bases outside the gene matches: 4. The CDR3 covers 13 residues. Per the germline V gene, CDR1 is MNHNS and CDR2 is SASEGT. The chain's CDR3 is CASSQGTAYGYTF. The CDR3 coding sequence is TGTGCCAGCAGTCAAGGGACAGCCTATGGCTACACCTTC.

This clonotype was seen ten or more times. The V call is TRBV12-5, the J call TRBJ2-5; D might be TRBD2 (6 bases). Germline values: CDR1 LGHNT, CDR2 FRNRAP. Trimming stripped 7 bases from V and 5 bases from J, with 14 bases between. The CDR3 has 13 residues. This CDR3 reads CASVASGWETQYF. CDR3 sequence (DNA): TGTGCTAGTGTGGCAAGCGGGTGGGAGACCCAGTACTTC.

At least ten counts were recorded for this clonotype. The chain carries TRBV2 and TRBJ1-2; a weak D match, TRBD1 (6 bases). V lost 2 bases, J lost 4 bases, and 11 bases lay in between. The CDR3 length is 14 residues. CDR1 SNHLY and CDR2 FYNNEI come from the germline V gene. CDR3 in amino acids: CASSERGTSYGYTF. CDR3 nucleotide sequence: TGTGCCAGCAGTGAAAGGGGGACATCCTATGGCTACACCTTC.

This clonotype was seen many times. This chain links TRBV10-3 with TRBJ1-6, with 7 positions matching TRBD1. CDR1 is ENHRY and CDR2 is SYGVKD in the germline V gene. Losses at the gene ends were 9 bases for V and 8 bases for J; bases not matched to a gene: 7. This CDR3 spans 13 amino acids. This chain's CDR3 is CAITTGNDSPLHF. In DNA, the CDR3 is TGTGCCATTACGACAGGGAACGATTCACCCCTCCACTTT.

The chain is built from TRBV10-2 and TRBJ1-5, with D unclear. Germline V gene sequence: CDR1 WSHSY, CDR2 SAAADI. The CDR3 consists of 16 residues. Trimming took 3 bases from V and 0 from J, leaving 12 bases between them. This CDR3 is CASSEGSGYSNQPQHF. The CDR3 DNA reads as TGCGCCAGCAGTGAAGGGAGTGGGTATAGCAATCAGCCCCAGCATTTT.

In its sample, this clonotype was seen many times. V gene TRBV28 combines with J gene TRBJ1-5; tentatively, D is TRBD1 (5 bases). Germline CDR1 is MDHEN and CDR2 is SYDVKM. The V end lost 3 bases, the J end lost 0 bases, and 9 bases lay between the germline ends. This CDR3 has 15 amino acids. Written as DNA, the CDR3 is TGTGCCAGCAGTTTGCCGGGGCGTAGCAATCAGCCCCAGCATTTT. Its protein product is CASSLPGRSNQPQHF.

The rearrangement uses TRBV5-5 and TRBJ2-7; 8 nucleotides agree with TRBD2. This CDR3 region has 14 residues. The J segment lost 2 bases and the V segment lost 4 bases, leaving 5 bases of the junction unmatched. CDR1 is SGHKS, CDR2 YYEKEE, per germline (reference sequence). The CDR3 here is CASSAGLGTYEQYF. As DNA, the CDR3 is TGTGCCAGCAGCGCGGGACTAGGTACCTACGAGCAGTACTTC.

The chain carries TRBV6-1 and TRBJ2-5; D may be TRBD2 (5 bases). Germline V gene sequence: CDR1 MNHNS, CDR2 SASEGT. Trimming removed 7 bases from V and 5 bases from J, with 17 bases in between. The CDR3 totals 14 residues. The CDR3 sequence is CASKITSPGETQYF. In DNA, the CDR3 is TGTGCCAGCAAGATCACATCCCCGGGGGAGACCCAGTACTTC.

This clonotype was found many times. The CDR3 reads CSAIAPGGQGVNTEAFF. Here the CDR3 DNA reads TGCAGTGCCATAGCCCCCGGGGGACAGGGGGTGAACACTGAAGCTTTCTTT. V and J are TRBV20-1 and TRBJ1-1; 11 bases line up with TRBD1. Germline V gives CDR1 DFQATT, CDR2 SNEGSKA (reference sequence). This CDR3 has 17 amino acids. The V and J ends lost 6 bases and 0 bases, in that order; junction bases with no gene match: 12.

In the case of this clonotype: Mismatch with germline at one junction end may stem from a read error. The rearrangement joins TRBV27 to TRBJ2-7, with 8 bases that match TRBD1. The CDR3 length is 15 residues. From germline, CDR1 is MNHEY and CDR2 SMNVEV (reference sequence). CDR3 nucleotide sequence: TGTGCCAGCAGTATATCAGGGGGCGAAGCCTACGAGCAGTACTTC. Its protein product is CASSISGGEAYEQYF.

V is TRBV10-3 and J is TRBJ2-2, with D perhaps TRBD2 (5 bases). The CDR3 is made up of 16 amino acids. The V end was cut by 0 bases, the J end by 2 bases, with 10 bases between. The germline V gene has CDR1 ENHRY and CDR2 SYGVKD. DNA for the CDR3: TGTGCCATCAGTGAGTCCCCCCGGGGAAACACCGGGGAGCTGTTTTTT. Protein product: CAISESPRGNTGELFF.

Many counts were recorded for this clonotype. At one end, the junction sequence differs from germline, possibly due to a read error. The CDR3 DNA follows: TGTGCCACCTTCCCGGCCTCCTACGAGCAATACTTC. This translates into CATFPASYEQYF. This sequence joins TRBV24-1 and TRBJ2-7; the D is unclear. CDR3 size: 12 residues. Looked up from germline, CDR1 is KGHDR and CDR2 is SFDVKD.

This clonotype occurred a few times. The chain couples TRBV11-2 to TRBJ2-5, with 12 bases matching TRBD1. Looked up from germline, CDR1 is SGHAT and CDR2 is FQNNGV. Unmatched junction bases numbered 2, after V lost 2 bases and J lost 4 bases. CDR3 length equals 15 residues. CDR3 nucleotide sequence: TGTGCCAGCAGCTTATTGGGACAGGGGGCAGAGACCCAGTACTTC. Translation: CASSLLGQGAETQYF.

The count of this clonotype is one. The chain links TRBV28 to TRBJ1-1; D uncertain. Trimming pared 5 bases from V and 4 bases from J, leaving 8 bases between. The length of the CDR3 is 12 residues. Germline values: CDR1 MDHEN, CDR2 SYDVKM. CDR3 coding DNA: TGTGCCAGCAGTACCCCTTTCACTGAAGCTTTCTTT. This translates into CASSTPFTEAFF.

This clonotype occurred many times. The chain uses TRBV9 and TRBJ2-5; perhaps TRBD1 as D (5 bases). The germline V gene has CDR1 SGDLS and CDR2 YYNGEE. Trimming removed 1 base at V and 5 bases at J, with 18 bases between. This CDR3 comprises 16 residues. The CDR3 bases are TGTGCCAGCAGCGTAAACGAAGGGTCCTCAGGGGAGACCCAGTACTTC. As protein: CASSVNEGSSGETQYF.